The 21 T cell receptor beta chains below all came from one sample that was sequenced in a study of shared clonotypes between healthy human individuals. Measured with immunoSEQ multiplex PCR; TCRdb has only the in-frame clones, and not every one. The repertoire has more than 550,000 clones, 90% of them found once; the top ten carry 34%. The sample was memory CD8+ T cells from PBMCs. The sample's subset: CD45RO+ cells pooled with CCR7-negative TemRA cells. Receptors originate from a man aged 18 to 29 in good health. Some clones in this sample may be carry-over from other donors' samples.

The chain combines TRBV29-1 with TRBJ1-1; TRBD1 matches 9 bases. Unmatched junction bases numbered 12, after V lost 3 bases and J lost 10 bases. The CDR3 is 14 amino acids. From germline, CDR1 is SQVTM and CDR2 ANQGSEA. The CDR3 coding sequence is TGCAGCGTTGACGGCAGGGACAGGGTATTTGGAGCTTTCTTT. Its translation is CSVDGRDRVFGAFF.

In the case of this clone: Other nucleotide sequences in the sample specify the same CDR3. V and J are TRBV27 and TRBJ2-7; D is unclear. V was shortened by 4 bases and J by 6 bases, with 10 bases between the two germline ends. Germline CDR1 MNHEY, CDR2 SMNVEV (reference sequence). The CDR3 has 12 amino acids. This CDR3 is CASSSTLREQYF. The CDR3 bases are TGTGCCAGCAGTTCAACCCTGCGCGAGCAGTACTTC.

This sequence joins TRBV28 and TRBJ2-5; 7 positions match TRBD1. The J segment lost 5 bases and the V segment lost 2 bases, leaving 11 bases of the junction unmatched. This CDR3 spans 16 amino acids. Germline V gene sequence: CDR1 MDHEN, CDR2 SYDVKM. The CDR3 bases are TGTGCCAGCAGTTTAGGGCAAGGGGGCGGGTGGGAGACCCAGTACTTC. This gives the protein CASSLGQGGGWETQYF. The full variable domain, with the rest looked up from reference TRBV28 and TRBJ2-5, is DVKVTQSSRYLVKRTGEKVFLECVQDMDHENMFWYRQDPGLGLRLIYFSYDVKMKEKGDIPEGYSVSREKKERFSLILESASTNQTSMYLCASSLGQGGGWETQYFGPGTRLLVL.

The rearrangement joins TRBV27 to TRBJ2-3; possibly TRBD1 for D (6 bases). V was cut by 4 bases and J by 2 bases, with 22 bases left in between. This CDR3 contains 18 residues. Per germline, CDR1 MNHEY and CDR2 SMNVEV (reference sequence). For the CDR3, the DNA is TGTGCCAGCAGTTCGACAAAAATCACAGGGCCACACACAGATACGCAGTATTTT. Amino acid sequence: CASSSTKITGPHTDTQYF.

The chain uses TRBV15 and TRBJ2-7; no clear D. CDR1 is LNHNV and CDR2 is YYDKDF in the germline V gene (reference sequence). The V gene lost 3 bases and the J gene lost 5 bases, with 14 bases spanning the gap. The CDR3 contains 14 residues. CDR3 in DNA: TGTGCCACCAGCAGGAAAGATCTTCTGGACGAGCAGTACTTC. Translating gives CATSRKDLLDEQYF. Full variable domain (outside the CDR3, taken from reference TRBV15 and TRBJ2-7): DAMVIQNPRYQVTQFGKPVTLSCSQTLNHNVMYWYQQKSSQAPKLLFHYYDKDFNNEADTPDNFQSRRPNTSFCFLDIRSPGLGDTAMYLCATSRKDLLDEQYFGPGTRLTVT.

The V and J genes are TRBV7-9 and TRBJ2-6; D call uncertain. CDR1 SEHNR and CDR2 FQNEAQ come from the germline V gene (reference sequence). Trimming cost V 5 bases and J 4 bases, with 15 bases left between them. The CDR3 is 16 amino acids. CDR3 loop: CASSQNSGVGANVLTF. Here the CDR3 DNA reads TGTGCCAGCAGCCAAAACAGTGGCGTAGGGGCCAACGTCCTGACTTTC.

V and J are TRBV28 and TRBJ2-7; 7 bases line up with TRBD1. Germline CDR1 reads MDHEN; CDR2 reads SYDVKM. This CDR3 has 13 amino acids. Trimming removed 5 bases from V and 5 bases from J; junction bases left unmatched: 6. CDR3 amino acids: CASSTGTADEQYF. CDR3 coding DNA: TGTGCCAGCAGTACCGGGACAGCCGACGAGCAGTACTTC.

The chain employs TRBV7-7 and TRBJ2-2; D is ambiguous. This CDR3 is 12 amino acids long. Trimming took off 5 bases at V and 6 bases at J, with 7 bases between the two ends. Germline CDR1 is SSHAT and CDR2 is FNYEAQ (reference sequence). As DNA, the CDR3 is TGTGCCAGCAGCCCACCGGCCGGGGAGCTGTTTTTT. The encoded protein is CASSPPAGELFF.

CDR3 sequence: CASSTSGSSYEQYF. The CDR3 DNA reads as TGTGCCAGCAGTACTAGCGGGAGCTCCTACGAGCAGTACTTC. The chain uses TRBV25-1 and TRBJ2-7; 11 positions agree with TRBD2. The CDR3 totals 14 residues. The germline gives CDR1 MGHDK, CDR2 SYGVNS. Germline trimming cut 5 bases from V and 0 bases from J; bases unmatched to any gene: 0.

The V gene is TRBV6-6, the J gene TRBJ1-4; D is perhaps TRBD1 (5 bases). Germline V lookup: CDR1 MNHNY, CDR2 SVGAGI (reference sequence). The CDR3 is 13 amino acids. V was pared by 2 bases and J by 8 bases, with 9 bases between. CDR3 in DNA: TGTGCCAGCAGTTACCCAGGGTGGGAAAAACTGTTTTTT. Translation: CASSYPGWEKLFF.

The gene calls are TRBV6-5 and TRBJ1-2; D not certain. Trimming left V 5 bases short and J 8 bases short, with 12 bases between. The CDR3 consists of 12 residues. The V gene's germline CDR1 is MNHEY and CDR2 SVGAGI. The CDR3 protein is CASSVNGRGYTF. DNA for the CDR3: TGTGCCAGCAGTGTTAATGGTCGAGGCTACACCTTC.

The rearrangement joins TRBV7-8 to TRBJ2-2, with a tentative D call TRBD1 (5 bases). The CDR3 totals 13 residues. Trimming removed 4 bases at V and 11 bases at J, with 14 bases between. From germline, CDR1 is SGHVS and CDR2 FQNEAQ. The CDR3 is CASSSYGHSELFF. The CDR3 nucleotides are TGTGCCAGCAGCTCATATGGACACTCAGAGCTGTTTTTT.

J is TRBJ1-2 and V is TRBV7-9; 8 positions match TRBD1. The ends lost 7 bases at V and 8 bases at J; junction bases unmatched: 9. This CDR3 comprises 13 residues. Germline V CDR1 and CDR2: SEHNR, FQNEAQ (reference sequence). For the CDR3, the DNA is TGTGCCAGCACCCCGGACAGGGACCAAGGCTACACCTTC. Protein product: CASTPDRDQGYTF.

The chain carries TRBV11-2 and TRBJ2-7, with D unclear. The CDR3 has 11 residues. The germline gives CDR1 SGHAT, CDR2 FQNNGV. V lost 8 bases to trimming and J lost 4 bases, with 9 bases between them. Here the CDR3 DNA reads TGTGCCAGCGGCGAATATTACGAGCAGTACTTC. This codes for CASGEYYEQYF.

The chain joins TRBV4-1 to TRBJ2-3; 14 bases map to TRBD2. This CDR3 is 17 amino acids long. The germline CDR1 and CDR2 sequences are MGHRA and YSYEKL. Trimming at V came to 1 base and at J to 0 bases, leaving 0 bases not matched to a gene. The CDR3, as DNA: TGCGCCAGCAGCCAAGGGACTAGCGGGAGGAGCACAGATACGCAGTATTTT. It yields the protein CASSQGTSGRSTDTQYF.

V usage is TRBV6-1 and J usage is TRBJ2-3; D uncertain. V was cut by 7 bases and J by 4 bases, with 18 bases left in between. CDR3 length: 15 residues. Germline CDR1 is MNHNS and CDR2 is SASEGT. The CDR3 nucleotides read TGTGCCAGCACCGAAAGTGGTCCAATTCCAGATACGCAGTATTTT. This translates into CASTESGPIPDTQYF.

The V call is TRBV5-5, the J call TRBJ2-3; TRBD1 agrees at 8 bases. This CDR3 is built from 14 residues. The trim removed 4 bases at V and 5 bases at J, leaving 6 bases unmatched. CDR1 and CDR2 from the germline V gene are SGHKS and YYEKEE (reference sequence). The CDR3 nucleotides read TGTGCCAGCAGCACATGGGACAGGAGAGATACGCAGTATTTT. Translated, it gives CASSTWDRRDTQYF.

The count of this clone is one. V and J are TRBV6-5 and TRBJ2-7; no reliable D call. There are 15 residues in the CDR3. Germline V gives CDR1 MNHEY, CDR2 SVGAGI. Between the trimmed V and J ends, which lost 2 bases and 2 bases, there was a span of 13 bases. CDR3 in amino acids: CASSYGLALTYEQYF. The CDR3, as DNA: TGTGCCAGCAGTTACGGTTTAGCCCTTACCTACGAGCAGTACTTC.

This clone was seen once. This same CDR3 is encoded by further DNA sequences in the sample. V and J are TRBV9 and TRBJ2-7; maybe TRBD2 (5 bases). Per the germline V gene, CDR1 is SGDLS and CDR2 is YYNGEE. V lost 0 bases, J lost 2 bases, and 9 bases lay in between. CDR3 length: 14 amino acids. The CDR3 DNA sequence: TGTGCCAGCAGCGTAGGTCGGACTCCCTACGAGCAGTACTTC. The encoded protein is CASSVGRTPYEQYF. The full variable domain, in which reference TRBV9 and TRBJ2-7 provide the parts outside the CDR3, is DSGVTQTPKHLITATGQRVTLRCSPRSGDLSVYWYQQSLDQGLQFLIQYYNGEERAKGNILERFSAQQFPDLHSELNLSSLELGDSALYFCASSVGRTPYEQYFGPGTRLTVT.

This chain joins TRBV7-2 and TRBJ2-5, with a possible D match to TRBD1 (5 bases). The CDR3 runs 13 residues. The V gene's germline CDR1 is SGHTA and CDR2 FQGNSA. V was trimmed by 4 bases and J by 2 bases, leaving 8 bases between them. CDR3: CASSSPGQETQYF. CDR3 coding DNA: TGTGCCAGCAGCTCTCCAGGGCAAGAGACCCAGTACTTC.

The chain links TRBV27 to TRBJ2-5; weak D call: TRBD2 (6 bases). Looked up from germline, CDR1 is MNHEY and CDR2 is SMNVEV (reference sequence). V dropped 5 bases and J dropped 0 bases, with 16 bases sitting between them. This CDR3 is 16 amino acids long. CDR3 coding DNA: TGTGCCAGCAGTCCTGATATACTAGCCCACCAAGAGACCCAGTACTTC. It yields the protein CASSPDILAHQETQYF.